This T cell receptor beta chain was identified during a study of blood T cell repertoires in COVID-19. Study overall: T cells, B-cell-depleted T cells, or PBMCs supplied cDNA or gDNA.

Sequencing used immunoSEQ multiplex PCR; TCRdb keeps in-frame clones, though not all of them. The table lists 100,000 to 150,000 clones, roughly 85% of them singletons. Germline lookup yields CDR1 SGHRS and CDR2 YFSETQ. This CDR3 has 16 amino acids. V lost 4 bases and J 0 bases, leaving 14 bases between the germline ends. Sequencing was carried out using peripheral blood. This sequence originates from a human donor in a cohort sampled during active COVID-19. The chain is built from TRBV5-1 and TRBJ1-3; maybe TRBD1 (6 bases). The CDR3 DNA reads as TGCGCCAGCAGCCCCGACAGGCCTCGCTCTGGAAACACCATATATTTT. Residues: CASSPDRPRSGNTIYF. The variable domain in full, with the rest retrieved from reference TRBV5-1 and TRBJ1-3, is KAGVTQTPRYLIKTRGQQVTLSCSPISGHRSVSWYQQTPGQGLQFLFEYFSETQRNKGNFPGRFSGRQFSNSRSEMNVSTLELGDSALYLCASSPDRPRSGNTIYFGEGSWLTVV.